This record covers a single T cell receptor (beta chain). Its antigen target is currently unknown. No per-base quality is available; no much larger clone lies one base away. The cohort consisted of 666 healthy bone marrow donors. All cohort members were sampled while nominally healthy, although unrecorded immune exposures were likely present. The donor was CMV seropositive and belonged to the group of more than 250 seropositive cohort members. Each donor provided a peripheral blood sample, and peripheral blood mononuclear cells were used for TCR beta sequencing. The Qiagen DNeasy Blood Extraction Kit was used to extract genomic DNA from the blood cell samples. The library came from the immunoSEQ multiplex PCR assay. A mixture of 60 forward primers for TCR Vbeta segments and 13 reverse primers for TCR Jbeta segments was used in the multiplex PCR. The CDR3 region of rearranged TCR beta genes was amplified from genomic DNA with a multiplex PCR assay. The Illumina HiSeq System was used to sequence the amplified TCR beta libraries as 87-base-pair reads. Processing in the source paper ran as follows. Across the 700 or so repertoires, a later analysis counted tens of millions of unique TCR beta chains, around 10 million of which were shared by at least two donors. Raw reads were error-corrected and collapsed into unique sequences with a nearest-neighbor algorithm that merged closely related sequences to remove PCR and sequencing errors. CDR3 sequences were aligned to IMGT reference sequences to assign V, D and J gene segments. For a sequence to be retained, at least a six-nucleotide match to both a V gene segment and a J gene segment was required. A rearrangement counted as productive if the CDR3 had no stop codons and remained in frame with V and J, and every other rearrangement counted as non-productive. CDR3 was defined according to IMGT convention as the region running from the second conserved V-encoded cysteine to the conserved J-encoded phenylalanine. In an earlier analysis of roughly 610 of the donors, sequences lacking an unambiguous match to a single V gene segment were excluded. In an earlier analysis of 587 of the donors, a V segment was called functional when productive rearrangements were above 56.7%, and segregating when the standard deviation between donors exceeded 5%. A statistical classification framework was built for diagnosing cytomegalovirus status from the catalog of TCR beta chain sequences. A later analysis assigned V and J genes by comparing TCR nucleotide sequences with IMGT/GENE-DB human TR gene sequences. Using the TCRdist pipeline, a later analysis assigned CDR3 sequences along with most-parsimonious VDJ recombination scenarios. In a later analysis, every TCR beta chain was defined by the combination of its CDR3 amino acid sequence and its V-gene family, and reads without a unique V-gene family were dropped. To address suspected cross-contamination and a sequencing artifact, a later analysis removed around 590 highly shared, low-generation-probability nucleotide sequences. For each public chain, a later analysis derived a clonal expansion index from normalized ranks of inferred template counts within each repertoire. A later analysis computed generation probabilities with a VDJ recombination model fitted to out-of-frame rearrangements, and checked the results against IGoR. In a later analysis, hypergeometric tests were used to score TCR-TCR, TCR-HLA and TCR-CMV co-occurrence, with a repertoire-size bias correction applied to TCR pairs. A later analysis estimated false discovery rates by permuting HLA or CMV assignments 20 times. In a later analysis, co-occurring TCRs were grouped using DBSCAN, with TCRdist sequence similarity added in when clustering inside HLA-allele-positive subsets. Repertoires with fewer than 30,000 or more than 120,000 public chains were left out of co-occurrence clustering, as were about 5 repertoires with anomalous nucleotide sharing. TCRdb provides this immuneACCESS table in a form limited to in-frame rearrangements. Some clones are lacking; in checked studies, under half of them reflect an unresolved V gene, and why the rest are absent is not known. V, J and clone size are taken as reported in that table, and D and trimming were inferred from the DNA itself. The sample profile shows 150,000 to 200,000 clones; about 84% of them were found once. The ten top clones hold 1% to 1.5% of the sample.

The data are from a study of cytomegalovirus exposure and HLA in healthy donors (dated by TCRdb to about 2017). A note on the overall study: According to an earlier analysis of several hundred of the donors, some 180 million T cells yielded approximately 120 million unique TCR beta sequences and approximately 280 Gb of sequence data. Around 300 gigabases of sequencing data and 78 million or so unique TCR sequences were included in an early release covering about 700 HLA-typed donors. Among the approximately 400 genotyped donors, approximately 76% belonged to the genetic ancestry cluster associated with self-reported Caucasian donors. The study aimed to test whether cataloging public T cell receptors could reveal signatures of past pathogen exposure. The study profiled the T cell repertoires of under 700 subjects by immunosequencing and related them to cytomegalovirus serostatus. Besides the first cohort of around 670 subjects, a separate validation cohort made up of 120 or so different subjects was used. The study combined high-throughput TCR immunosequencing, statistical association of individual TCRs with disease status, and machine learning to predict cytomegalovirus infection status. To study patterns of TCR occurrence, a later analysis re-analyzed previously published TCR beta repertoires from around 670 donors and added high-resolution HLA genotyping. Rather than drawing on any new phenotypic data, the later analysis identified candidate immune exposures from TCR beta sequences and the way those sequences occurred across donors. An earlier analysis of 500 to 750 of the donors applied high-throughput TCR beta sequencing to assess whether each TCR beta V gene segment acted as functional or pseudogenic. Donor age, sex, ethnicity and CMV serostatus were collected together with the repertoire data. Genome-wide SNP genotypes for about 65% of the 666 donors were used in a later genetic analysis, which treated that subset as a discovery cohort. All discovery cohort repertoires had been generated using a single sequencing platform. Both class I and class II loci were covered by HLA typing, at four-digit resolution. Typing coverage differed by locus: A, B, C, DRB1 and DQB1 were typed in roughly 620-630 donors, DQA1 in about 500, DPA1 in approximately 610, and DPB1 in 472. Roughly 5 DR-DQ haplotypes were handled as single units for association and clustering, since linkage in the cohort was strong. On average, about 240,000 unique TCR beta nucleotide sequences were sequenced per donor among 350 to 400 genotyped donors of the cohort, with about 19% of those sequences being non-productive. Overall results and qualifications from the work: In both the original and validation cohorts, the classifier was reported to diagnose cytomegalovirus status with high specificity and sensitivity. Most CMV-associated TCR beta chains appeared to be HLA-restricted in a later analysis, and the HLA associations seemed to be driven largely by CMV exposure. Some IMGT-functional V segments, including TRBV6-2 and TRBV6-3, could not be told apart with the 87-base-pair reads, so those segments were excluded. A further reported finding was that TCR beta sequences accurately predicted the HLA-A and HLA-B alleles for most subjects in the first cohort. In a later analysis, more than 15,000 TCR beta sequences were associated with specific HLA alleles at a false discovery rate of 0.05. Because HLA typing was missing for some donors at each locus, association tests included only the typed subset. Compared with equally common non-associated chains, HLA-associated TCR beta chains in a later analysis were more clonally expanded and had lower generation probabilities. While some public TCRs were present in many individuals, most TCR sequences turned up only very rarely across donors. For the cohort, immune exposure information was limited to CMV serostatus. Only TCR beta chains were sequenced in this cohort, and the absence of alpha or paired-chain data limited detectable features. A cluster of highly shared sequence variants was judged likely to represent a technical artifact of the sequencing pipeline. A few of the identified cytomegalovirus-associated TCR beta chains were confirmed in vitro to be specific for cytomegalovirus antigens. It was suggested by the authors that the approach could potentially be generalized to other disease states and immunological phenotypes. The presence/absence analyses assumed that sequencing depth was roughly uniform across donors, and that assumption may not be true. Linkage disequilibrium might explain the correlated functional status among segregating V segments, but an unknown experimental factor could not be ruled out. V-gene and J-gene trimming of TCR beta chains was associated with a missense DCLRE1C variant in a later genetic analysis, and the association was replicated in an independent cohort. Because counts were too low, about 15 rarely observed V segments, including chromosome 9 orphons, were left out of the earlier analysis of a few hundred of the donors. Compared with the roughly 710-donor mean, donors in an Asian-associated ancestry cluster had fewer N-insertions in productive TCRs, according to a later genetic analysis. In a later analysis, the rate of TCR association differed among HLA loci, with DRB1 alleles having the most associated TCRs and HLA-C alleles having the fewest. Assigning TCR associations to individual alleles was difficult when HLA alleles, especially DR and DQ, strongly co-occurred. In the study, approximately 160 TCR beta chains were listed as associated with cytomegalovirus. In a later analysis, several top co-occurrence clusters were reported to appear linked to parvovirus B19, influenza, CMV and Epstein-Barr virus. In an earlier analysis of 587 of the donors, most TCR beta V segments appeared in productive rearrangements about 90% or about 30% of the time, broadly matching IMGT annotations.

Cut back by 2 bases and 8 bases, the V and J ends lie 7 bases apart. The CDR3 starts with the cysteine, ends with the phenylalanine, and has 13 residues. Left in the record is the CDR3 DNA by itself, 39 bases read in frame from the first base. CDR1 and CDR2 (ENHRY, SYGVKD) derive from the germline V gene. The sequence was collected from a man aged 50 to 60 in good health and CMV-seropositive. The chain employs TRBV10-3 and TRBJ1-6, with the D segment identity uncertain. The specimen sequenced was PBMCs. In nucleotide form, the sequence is TGTGCCATCAGTGAGGGCGGGCATTCACCCCTCCACTTT. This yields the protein CAISEGGHSPLHF.